This TCR beta chain was retrieved from a study of blood T cell repertoires in COVID-19. About the study: Nucleic acid was either cDNA or gDNA, and it came from T cells, B-cell-depleted T cells, or PBMCs.

Libraries were prepared by immunoSEQ multiplex PCR; TCRdb keeps only in-frame clonotypes and omits some of them. The sample contains roughly 130,000 clones, roughly 83% of which appear only once. This receptor was obtained from a woman aged 50 to 60 with acute or convalescent COVID-19. The sample taken for sequencing was peripheral blood.

The CDR3 bases are TGTGCCAGCAGTGATGGGATAGCGGGGGGGCGAGAGCAGTTCTTC. This codes for CASSDGIAGGREQFF. V usage is TRBV6-1 and J usage is TRBJ2-1; 11 bases align to TRBD2. V shed 3 bases, J shed 10 bases, and the junction held 8 bases outside the gene matches. The CDR3 length is 15 residues. The germline gives CDR1 MNHNS, CDR2 SASEGT.